This T cell receptor (beta chain) is drawn from a study of control samples from healthy donors and cancer patients. Profiled with immunoSEQ multiplex PCR; TCRdb holds only in-frame clones, not every one. The table lists some 130,000 clones, just over 90% of them singletons, with roughly 1.7% in the top ten. Trimming took 6 bases from V and 4 from J, leaving 13 bases between them. CDR3 length: 13 residues. The germline CDR1 and CDR2 sequences are MNHNY and SVGAGI (reference sequence). Sequencing used PBMCs. The source of this sequence is a man in his fifties or sixties with head and neck cancer. The V and J genes are TRBV6-6 and TRBJ2-7, with D uncertain. The CDR3 sequence is CASRHPSSYEQYF. The CDR3 DNA is TGTGCCAGCAGACATCCTTCGAGTTACGAGCAGTACTTC.